What follows describes a single TCR beta chain. Its antigen remains unknown. The record originates from a study of T cell repertoires in cytomegalovirus infection. Study information: The authors used CMV epitopes that were HLA-C-restricted (recently identified) and HLA-B-restricted (well studied). Matching HLA type, along with CMV infection, was indicated by public TCR beta signatures.

Points from the study as a whole: CMV-specific TCR beta clonotypes restricted by HLA-C were the ones dominating the ex vivo response.

TCRdb called the reads again in MiXCR, with one record for every CDR3 protein. Among hundreds of thousands of distinct CDR3 sequences listed, roughly a third were seen once. Germline loops: CDR1 SGDLS, CDR2 YYNGEE. Trimming left V 0 bases short and J 8 bases short, with 15 bases between. This CDR3 contains 15 residues. The clonotype was recovered from a human donor in good health (CMV status not recorded). Some clones in this sample may be carry-over from other donors' samples. Sequencing was performed on cultured PBMCs, taken from culture after CMV antigen stimulation. V is TRBV9 and J is TRBJ2-1; D possibly corresponds to TRBD2 (5 bases). CDR3 nucleotides: TGTGCCAGCAGCGTAGTATTAGGAGGCATTGATGAGCAGTTCTTC. Translated: CASSVVLGGIDEQFF.